The 6 T cell receptor beta chains below come from one sample, sequenced in a study of cytomegalovirus exposure and HLA in healthy donors (dated by TCRdb to the late 2010s). Libraries were built with the immunoSEQ multiplex PCR assay. For the multiplex PCR, a mixture combining 60 forward primers for TCR Vbeta segments and 13 reverse primers for TCR Jbeta segments was used. Held by TCRdb, this immuneACCESS table contains in-frame sequences only and omits some clones. Under half of the omission traces to an unresolved V gene where checked; the cause of the rest is unknown. Here the sample has approximately 210,000 clones; 75% to 85% occur a single time. The leading ten clones occupy 1.5% to 2% of the sample. What was sequenced was PBMCs. The receptors here all came from a woman aged 45-59 years in good health and CMV-seronegative.

Notes on this clone: Within the sample, other DNA sequences also encode this same CDR3. CDR3 loop: CASSVGGGEAFF. As DNA, the CDR3 is TGTGCCAGCAGCGTCGGGGGGGGTGAAGCTTTCTTT. The V and J genes are TRBV9 and TRBJ1-1; D perhaps matches TRBD1 (5 bases). Trimming took off 2 bases at V and 7 bases at J, with 9 bases between the two ends. The length of the CDR3 is 12 residues. Looked up from germline, CDR1 is SGDLS and CDR2 is YYNGEE.

The chain has TRBV4-2 and TRBJ2-1; a weak D match, TRBD1 (6 bases). The germline V and J ends were trimmed by 2 bases and 4 bases, with 18 bases remaining between them. Germline loops: CDR1 LGHNA, CDR2 YNFKEQ. This CDR3 has 17 amino acids. CDR3 sequence (DNA): TGTGCCAGCAGCCAAAACTACCGGGACAAGATATACAATGAGCAGTTCTTC. Encoded protein: CASSQNYRDKIYNEQFF.

This clone has just a few counts. CDR3 region: CASSPGGVANEKLFF. The CDR3 nucleotides read TGTGCCAGCAGCCCCGGCGGGGTGGCTAATGAAAAACTGTTTTTT. The chain employs TRBV13 and TRBJ1-4; D is uncertain. CDR3 size: 15 residues. The germline V gene has CDR1 PRHDT and CDR2 FYEKMQ (reference sequence). The V and J ends lost 5 bases and 3 bases respectively, with 13 bases between them.

This CDR3 is CASSPRSLKETQYF. The CDR3 DNA reads as TGTGCCAGCTCACCACGGTCACTCAAAGAGACCCAGTACTTC. The chain recombines TRBV18 with TRBJ2-5; D remains unclear. V lost 1 base and J lost 3, with 9 bases in between. Germline assignment: CDR1 KGHSH and CDR2 LQKENI. This CDR3 is built from 14 residues.

In this sample, this clone turned up once. The rearrangement links TRBV5-4 to TRBJ1-5, with no clear D. The CDR3 consists of 14 residues. CDR1 is SGHNT and CDR2 is YYREEE in the germline V gene (reference sequence). Trimming shortened V by 0 bases and J by 3 bases, and 7 bases separated the two germline ends. This chain's CDR3 is CASSLAGVNQPQHF. Here the CDR3 DNA reads TGTGCCAGCAGCTTGGCCGGTGTCAATCAGCCCCAGCATTTT.

The rearrangement uses TRBV9 and TRBJ1-3; the match to TRBD1 covers 8 bases. This CDR3 contains 14 residues. V lost 4 bases, J lost 4 bases, and 4 bases stayed unmatched. CDR1 and CDR2 (germline): SGDLS, YYNGEE. CDR3 DNA: TGTGCCAGCAGCCCTCACAGGGGGGGAAACACCATATATTTT. It yields the protein CASSPHRGGNTIYF.